This T cell receptor beta chain is drawn from a study of CD8 T cells in Susac syndrome. cDNA came from about 0.5 to 1 ug RNA primed by random hexamers. The TCR beta CDR3 was amplified by immunoSEQ multiplex PCR across 54 Vbeta, 13 Jbeta. TCRdb passed the immunoSEQ multiplex PCR reads through MiXCR, listing each CDR3 protein once. The profile shows 150,000 to 190,000 distinct CDR3 sequences, about 94% of them singletons. Germline CDR1 reads SGDLS; CDR2 reads YYNGEE. Trimming pared 4 bases from V and 5 bases from J, leaving 15 bases between. CDR3 length equals 14 residues. Relapsing-remitting disease, either stable or active, was present in the treatment-naive patients who were the multiple sclerosis controls. Negative isolation was used for CD8+ and CD4+ T cells and FACS enrichment for TEMRA cells.

Source material: CD8+ T cells from PBMCs. This chain joins TRBV9 and TRBJ2-5; D assignment may be TRBD1 or TRBD2 (6 bases each). This receptor was obtained from a human donor with multiple sclerosis. CDR3 residues: CASSSPGAGETQYF. The CDR3 coding sequence is TGTGCCAGCAGCTCCCCGGGGGCTGGGGAGACCCAGTACTTC. The full variable domain, in which reference TRBV9 and TRBJ2-5 provide the parts outside the CDR3, is DSGVTQTPKHLITATGQRVTLRCSPRSGDLSVYWYQQSLDQGLQFLIQYYNGEERAKGNILERFSAQQFPDLHSELNLSSLELGDSALYFCASSSPGAGETQYFGPGTRLLVL.